This TCR beta chain was retrieved from a study of regulatory T cells in long-lasting Graves disease. Germline V gene sequence: CDR1 MNHEY, CDR2 SVGEGT. The CDR3 length is 12 residues. V was clipped by 9 bases and J by 6 bases; unmatched bases: 6. Broader study findings: The persistent group shared 2,500 or so public clonotypes, more than the approximately 1,000 shared by new patients. Repertoires from persistent disease leaned toward TRBV28, TRBJ1-2 and TRBJ2-5.

The time point here: persistent/refractory GD, antithyroid drugs over 5 years with positive TRAb. The TCR library was prepared using RNA isolated from PBMCs. From an endocrinology department in Xi'an, China, came the patients. This clonotype was found a few times. The antigen remains unidentified. According to the study, TCR beta libraries were built with iRepertoire HTBI primers and CDR3-region Arm-PCR. TCRdb redid the calling of the multiplex PCR reads with MiXCR, one entry per CDR3 protein. The sample shows about half a million distinct CDR3 sequences, 22% of them seen only once. This clonotype originated in a female donor with Graves disease. The chain is built from TRBV6-2 or TRBV6-3 and TRBJ1-2; 8 nucleotides match TRBD1. The sequencing here drew on peripheral blood mononuclear cells (PBMCs), taken when the disease was refractory, from a patient treated with antithyroid drugs. The CDR3 DNA reads TGTGCCAGTTTGACAGGGGCCAATGGCTACACCTTC. It yields the protein CASLTGANGYTF.